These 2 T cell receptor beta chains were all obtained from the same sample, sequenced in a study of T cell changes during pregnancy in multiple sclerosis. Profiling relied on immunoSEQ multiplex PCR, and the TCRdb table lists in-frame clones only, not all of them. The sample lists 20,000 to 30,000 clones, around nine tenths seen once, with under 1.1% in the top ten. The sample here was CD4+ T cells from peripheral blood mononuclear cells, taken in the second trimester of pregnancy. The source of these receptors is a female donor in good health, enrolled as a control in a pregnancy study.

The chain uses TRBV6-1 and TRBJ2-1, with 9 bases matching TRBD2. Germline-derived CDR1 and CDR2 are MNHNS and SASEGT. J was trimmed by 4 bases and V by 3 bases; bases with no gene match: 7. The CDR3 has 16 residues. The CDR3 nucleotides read TGTGCCAGCAGTGATGCCCCAAGCGGGGGGTACAATGAGCAGTTCTTC. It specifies CASSDAPSGGYNEQFF.

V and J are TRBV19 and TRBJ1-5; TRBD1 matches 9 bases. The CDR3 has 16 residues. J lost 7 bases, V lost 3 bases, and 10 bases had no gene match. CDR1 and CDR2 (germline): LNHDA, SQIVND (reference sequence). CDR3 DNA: TGTGCCAGTAGTATTAGGGGGACAGGGTCGGGACAGCCCCAGCATTTT. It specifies CASSIRGTGSGQPQHF.